This record covers a single T cell receptor (beta chain). The investigators amplified TCR beta CDR3 regions from RNA transcripts. First-round RT-PCR of the TCR CDR3 relied on the HTBI primer set. Using its own MiXCR run on the multiplex PCR reads, TCRdb lists one record per CDR3 protein. The sample holds hundreds of thousands of distinct CDR3 sequences, 20% to 25% seen once. The CDR3 has 17 residues. Germline loops: CDR1 DFQATT, CDR2 SNEGSKA (reference sequence). V shed 0 bases and J 3 bases; nucleotides not matched to a gene: 9. This sample was included in a study of T cells in Graves' hyperthyroidism and ophthalmopathy.

The chain has TRBV20-1 and TRBJ2-7; 12 bases fit TRBD1. The clonotype originates from a man aged 40-49 years with Graves' hyperthyroidism that later progressed to Graves' ophthalmopathy. Sequencing was performed on blood. The CDR3 sequence: CSARDPAGQGAGYEQYF. DNA for the CDR3: TGCAGTGCTAGAGATCCGGCGGGACAGGGGGCCGGCTACGAGCAGTACTTC.